This passage covers 5 T cell receptor beta chains from one sample sequenced in a study of OX40 agonist ivuxolimab in advanced cancers. The method was immunoSEQ multiplex PCR; TCRdb's version includes in-frame clones alone and lacks a portion of them. The sample lists tens of thousands of clones, more than 90% seen once, with about 0.6% in the top ten. The material was CD4+ or CD8+ T cells sorted from blood, obtained in a trial of the OX40 agonist ivuxolimab. Receptor source: an adult with an advanced solid tumor such as melanoma, head and neck, liver or kidney cancer.

The chain joins TRBV4-1 to TRBJ2-6; TRBD1 or TRBD2 may be the D gene (5 bases each). V was cut by 2 bases and J by 0 bases, with 14 bases left in between. CDR3 length: 18 residues. Germline V gives CDR1 MGHRA, CDR2 YSYEKL. The CDR3 loop reads CASSQTPGPNSGANVLTF. For the CDR3, the DNA is TGCGCCAGCAGCCAAACCCCGGGACCGAACTCTGGGGCCAACGTCCTGACTTTC.

This clone was recorded a few times. This chain connects TRBV19 to TRBJ2-3; TRBD2 matches 8 bases. CDR3 length: 15 amino acids. After removal of 5 bases from V and 0 bases from J, the junction contained 4 bases not matched to a gene. CDR1 is LNHDA, CDR2 SQIVND, per germline (reference sequence). This CDR3 is CASSLIAGSTDTQYF. DNA for the CDR3: TGTGCCAGTAGTCTTATAGCGGGAAGCACAGATACGCAGTATTTT.

The rearrangement joins TRBV5-1 to TRBJ2-7, with D hard to call. Germline V gene lookup returns CDR1 SGHRS and CDR2 YFSETQ. V was shortened by 3 bases and J by 0 bases, with 10 bases between the two germline ends. The CDR3 is 14 residues long. CDR3 DNA: TGCGCCAGCAGCTCGGCCGGTAACTCCTACGAGCAGTACTTC. Its protein is CASSSAGNSYEQYF. The whole variable domain, remainder taken from reference TRBV5-1 and TRBJ2-7, is KAGVTQTPRYLIKTRGQQVTLSCSPISGHRSVSWYQQTPGQGLQFLFEYFSETQRNKGNFPGRFSGRQFSNSRSEMNVSTLELGDSALYLCASSSAGNSYEQYFGPGTRLTVT.

This sequence joins TRBV19 and TRBJ1-1; D is unresolved. V shed 2 bases and J shed 4 bases, with 8 bases lying between them. Germline V lookup: CDR1 LNHDA, CDR2 SQIVND (reference sequence). The CDR3 has 13 residues. The CDR3 bases are TGTGCCAGTAGTATAACCCCCGCCACTGAAGCTTTCTTT. Amino acid sequence: CASSITPATEAFF.

The rearrangement links TRBV10-1 to TRBJ2-1, with 9 bases matching TRBD2. The CDR3 has 14 amino acids. Germline-derived CDR1 and CDR2 are WNHNN and SYGVQD (reference sequence). The V and J ends lost 4 bases and 5 bases, in that order; junction bases with no gene match: 3. The CDR3, as DNA: TGCGCCAGCAGTGTAGCGGGAGTCGACAATGAGCAGTTCTTC. This translates into CASSVAGVDNEQFF.